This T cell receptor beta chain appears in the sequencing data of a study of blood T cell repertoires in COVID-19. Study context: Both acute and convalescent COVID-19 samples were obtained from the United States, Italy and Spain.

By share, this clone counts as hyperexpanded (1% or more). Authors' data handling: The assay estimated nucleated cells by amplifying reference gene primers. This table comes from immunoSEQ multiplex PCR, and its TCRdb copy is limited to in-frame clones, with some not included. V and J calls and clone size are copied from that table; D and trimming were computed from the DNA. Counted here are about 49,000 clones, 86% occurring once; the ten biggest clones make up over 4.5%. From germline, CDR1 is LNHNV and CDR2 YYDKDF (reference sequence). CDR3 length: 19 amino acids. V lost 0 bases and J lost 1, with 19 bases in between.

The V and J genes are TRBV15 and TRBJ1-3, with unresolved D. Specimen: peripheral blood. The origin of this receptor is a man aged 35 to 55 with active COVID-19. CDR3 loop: CATSRDHPLAGSSGNTIYF. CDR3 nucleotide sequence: TGTGCCACCAGCAGAGATCACCCCTTGGCAGGTAGTTCTGGAAACACCATATATTTT.